Presented here are 22 T cell receptor beta chains from one specimen sequenced in a study of blood T cell repertoires in COVID-19. Sequencing used immunoSEQ multiplex PCR; TCRdb keeps in-frame clones, though not all of them. The table has under 200,000 clones, about 86% seen once. The material sequenced was PBMCs or T cells enriched from blood (not recorded which). The receptors shown here come from a man aged 50-60 years who had recovered from COVID-19.

The rearrangement uses TRBV18 and TRBJ1-3, with 7 bases lining up with TRBD1. V dropped 6 bases and J dropped 4; count of bases not matched to a gene: 9. This CDR3 contains 15 residues. Germline V gene data show CDR1 as KGHSH and CDR2 as LQKENI. CDR3 residues: CASSPPYRGGNTIYF. CDR3 nucleotide sequence: TGTGCCAGCTCTCCGCCCTACAGGGGAGGAAACACCATATATTTT.

V usage is TRBV7-9 and J usage is TRBJ1-5, with D unclear. The germline V gene encodes CDR1 SEHNR and CDR2 FQNEAQ (reference sequence). V lost 1 base to trimming and J lost 1 base, with 11 bases between them. The CDR3 is 16 residues long. The CDR3 loop is CASSLVSGSSNQPQHF. CDR3 DNA sequence: TGTGCCAGCAGCTTAGTTTCAGGTTCGAGCAATCAGCCCCAGCATTTT.

The chain combines TRBV5-1 with TRBJ1-6; D is perhaps TRBD1 (6 bases). The CDR3 has 15 residues. Per the germline V gene, CDR1 is SGHRS and CDR2 is YFSETQ. The V end lost 1 base, the J end lost 7 bases, and 12 bases lay between the germline ends. The CDR3 DNA follows: TGCGCCAGCAGCTTGCTACAGGGATGGAATTCACCCCTCCACTTT. As protein: CASSLLQGWNSPLHF.

The genes are TRBV6-5 and TRBJ1-4; 7 nucleotides line up with TRBD1. V trimming: 0 bases; J trimming: 7 bases; junction bases outside the gene matches: 5. Germline-derived CDR1 and CDR2 are MNHEY and SVGAGI. There are 15 residues in the CDR3. CDR3 DNA: TGTGCCAGCAGTTACTCAGGGGGCGATGGTGAAAAACTGTTTTTT. Amino acid sequence: CASSYSGGDGEKLFF.

This clone was counted a few times. The chain recombines TRBV4-2 with TRBJ1-2, with 11 bases identical to TRBD1. Germline V gene lookup returns CDR1 LGHNA and CDR2 YNFKEQ. CDR3 length: 19 residues. V gave up 0 bases and J gave up 4 bases; unmatched junction bases: 13. The CDR3 spells CASSQDRQAGTGGLYGYTF. In DNA, the CDR3 is TGTGCCAGCAGCCAAGATCGGCAGGCAGGGACAGGGGGGCTCTATGGCTACACCTTC.

V and J are TRBV30 and TRBJ2-5, with D possibly TRBD2 on 5 matching bases. This CDR3 has 13 residues. V lost 3 bases and J lost 2, with 10 bases in between. Per germline, CDR1 GTSNPN and CDR2 SVGIG (reference sequence). CDR3 residues: CAWSRTFQETQYF. The CDR3 DNA reads as TGTGCCTGGAGCCGGACTTTTCAAGAGACCCAGTACTTC.

The chain uses TRBV6-6 and TRBJ2-5; TRBD2 agrees at 9 bases. V trimming: 0 bases; J trimming: 2 bases; junction bases outside the gene matches: 4. The CDR3 is made up of 16 amino acids. CDR1 is MNHNY, CDR2 SVGAGI, per germline (reference sequence). As DNA, the CDR3 is TGTGCCAGCAGTTACTCTGGCGGGGGGGCACAAGAGACCCAGTACTTC. It encodes CASSYSGGGAQETQYF.

V usage is TRBV18 and J usage is TRBJ1-3; 7 bases fit TRBD1. The CDR3 is 16 amino acids. Trimming cost V 4 bases and J 0 bases; bases outside gene matches: 6. The V gene's germline CDR1 is KGHSH and CDR2 LQKENI. The CDR3 sequence: CASSLRTGASGNTIYF. CDR3 nucleotide sequence: TGTGCCAGCTCACTAAGGACAGGAGCCTCTGGAAACACCATATATTTT. The variable domain in full, with the rest retrieved from reference TRBV18 and TRBJ1-3, is NAGVMQNPRHLVRRRGQEARLRCSPMKGHSHVYWYRQLPEEGLKFMVYLQKENIIDESGMPKERFSAEFPKEGPSILRIQQVVRGDSAAYFCASSLRTGASGNTIYFGEGSWLTVV.

This chain uses TRBV2 with TRBJ2-3, with unresolved D. The CDR3 spans 11 residues. V was trimmed by 5 bases and J by 4 bases, leaving 4 bases between them. Per germline, CDR1 SNHLY and CDR2 FYNNEI. In nucleotides, the CDR3 is TGTGCCAGCAGTAACTCAGATACGCAGTATTTT. This codes for CASSNSDTQYF.

This clone was seen just once. V and J are TRBV6-5 and TRBJ2-7; 7 bases align to TRBD1. The CDR3 contains 13 residues. V trimming: 7 bases; J trimming: 1 base; junction bases outside the gene matches: 4. In germline, CDR1 is MNHEY, CDR2 SVGAGI. CDR3 region: CASTQTGSYEQYF. The DNA for the CDR3 is TGTGCCAGCACCCAGACAGGGTCCTACGAGCAGTACTTC.

The chain carries TRBV7-3 and TRBJ2-1; D unresolved. V shed 5 bases and J shed 10 bases, with 15 bases lying between them. The CDR3 contains 13 residues. Germline assignment: CDR1 SGHTA and CDR2 FQGTGA. CDR3 DNA sequence: TGTGCCAGCAGCCCCGGGTCTGGCGAAGAGCAGTTCTTC. Its translation: CASSPGSGEEQFF.

The chain combines TRBV7-9 with TRBJ2-1; tentatively, D is TRBD1 (6 bases). Trimming stripped 1 base from V and 6 bases from J, with 10 bases between. The CDR3 contains 14 residues. Germline V lookup: CDR1 SEHNR, CDR2 FQNEAQ (reference sequence). The CDR3 spells CASSLVGAANEQFF. CDR3 in DNA: TGTGCCAGCAGCTTAGTGGGGGCAGCCAATGAGCAGTTCTTC.

This rearrangement joins TRBV5-1 to TRBJ1-2; possibly TRBD1 for D (5 bases). The CDR3 contains 15 residues. Per germline, CDR1 SGHRS and CDR2 YFSETQ. The germline V and J ends were trimmed by 4 bases and 3 bases, with 16 bases remaining between them. The CDR3 nucleotides read TGCGCCAGCAGCCCGGATGGGGGGTGGGACTATGGCTACACCTTC. It is translated as CASSPDGGWDYGYTF.

V and J are TRBV6-2 or TRBV6-3 and TRBJ1-5, with 10 bases identical to TRBD1. J was trimmed by 5 bases and V by 4 bases; bases with no gene match: 5. The germline CDR1 and CDR2 sequences are MNHEY and SVGEGT. The CDR3 sequence is 15 residues long. The CDR3: CASSSVTGGDQPQHF. DNA for the CDR3: TGTGCCAGCAGTTCCGTGACAGGGGGCGATCAGCCCCAGCATTTT.

This clone was detected many times. The V call is TRBV29-1, the J call TRBJ2-7; 11 nucleotides align to TRBD2. Trimming at V came to 5 bases and at J to 2 bases, leaving 8 bases not matched to a gene. The germline CDR1 and CDR2 sequences are SQVTM and ANQGSEA. The CDR3 consists of 15 residues. The CDR3 sequence is CSVQTSGGLTYEQYF. The CDR3, as DNA: TGCAGCGTTCAAACTAGCGGGGGTCTCACCTACGAGCAGTACTTC.

The genes are TRBV6-5 and TRBJ2-4; D may be TRBD1 (6 bases). The CDR3 has 15 residues. From germline, CDR1 is MNHEY and CDR2 SVGAGI. Trimming left V 6 bases short and J 0 bases short, with 12 bases between. The DNA for the CDR3 is TGTGCCAGCAGAAACAGGGAATTAGCCAAAAACATTCAGTACTTC. Translating gives CASRNRELAKNIQYF.

Worth noting for this clone: Because the CDR3 is missing its conserved closing phenylalanine or tryptophan, this is likely a read error. The J gene is TRBJ1-2, the V gene TRBV12-5; perhaps TRBD1 as D (6 bases). The germline V and J ends were trimmed by 3 bases and 0 bases, with 14 bases remaining between them. The CDR3 totals 16 residues. Germline assignment: CDR1 LGHNT and CDR2 FRNRAP. The CDR3 spells CASGFLDGTPNYGYTL. The CDR3 DNA reads TGTGCTAGTGGTTTCTTAGACGGGACACCTAACTATGGCTACACCCTC.

The V gene is TRBV4-1, the J gene TRBJ2-2; 13 bases are shared with TRBD2. Germline assignment: CDR1 MGHRA and CDR2 YSYEKL. The CDR3 length is 16 residues. J was trimmed by 9 bases and V by 3 bases; bases with no gene match: 7. The CDR3 sequence is CASSHGTSGALRELFF. The CDR3 DNA is TGCGCCAGCAGCCATGGGACTAGCGGGGCCCTCCGGGAGCTGTTTTTT.

The gene calls are TRBV6-1 and TRBJ2-3; the D is unclear. CDR3 length: 17 amino acids. Germline loops: CDR1 MNHNS, CDR2 SASEGT. V was pared by 4 bases and J by 4 bases, with 21 bases between. The CDR3 spells CASSASGSTLLADTQYF. DNA of the CDR3: TGTGCCAGCAGTGCATCCGGGTCCACCTTACTGGCAGATACGCAGTATTTT.

The V call is TRBV6-4, the J call TRBJ2-3; 11 bases map to TRBD2. Looked up from germline, CDR1 is MRHNA and CDR2 is SNTAGT. The ends lost 6 bases at V and 3 bases at J; junction bases unmatched: 5. There are 15 residues in the CDR3. The CDR3 protein is CASSQTSGATDTQYF. CDR3 coding DNA: TGTGCCAGCAGCCAGACTAGCGGGGCGACAGATACGCAGTATTTT.

V gene TRBV12-3 or TRBV12-4 combines with J gene TRBJ1-3; possibly TRBD1 for D (5 bases). This CDR3 comprises 13 residues. Between the trimmed V and J ends, which lost 0 bases and 16 bases, there was a span of 16 bases. The CDR3 nucleotides read TGTGCCAGCAGTTTAGCGCTATTACAGGCTCGGTATTTT. This encodes CASSLALLQARYF.

The V call is TRBV10-2, the J call TRBJ2-1; TRBD2 is a possible D gene (7 bases). Per germline, CDR1 WSHSY and CDR2 SAAADI. Trimming stripped 6 bases from V and 4 bases from J, with 10 bases between. The CDR3 is 13 residues long. CDR3 bases: TGCGCCAGCAGCGGGGGGCGATACAATGAGCAGTTCTTC. Translated, it gives CASSGGRYNEQFF.